Sequencing of this TCR beta chain was carried out in a study of blood T cell repertoires in COVID-19. On the study more broadly: Acute and convalescent COVID-19 samples came from the United States, Italy and Spain. T cells, B-cell-depleted T cells, or PBMCs provided the cDNA or gDNA that served as material.

Original handling: Cell counts per sample came from amplifying reference gene primers. Clones were sequenced by immunoSEQ multiplex PCR, and TCRdb holds only the in-frame ones, with some missing. Clone size and the V and J calls come from that table; the DNA yielded D and trimming. The sample carries roughly 14,000 clones, roughly 85% recorded once. V dropped 4 bases and J dropped 0 bases, with 25 bases sitting between them. The CDR3 has 19 residues. This clone was detected once. This receptor was obtained from a human donor with active COVID-19. The donor label of this sample is uncertain. The chain employs TRBV6-7 and TRBJ2-7, with D perhaps matching TRBD2 (6 bases). TRBV6-7 counts as an open reading frame of uncertain function. The sequencing input was peripheral blood. The chain's CDR3 is CASSSSRSVEGPSSYEQYF. DNA of the CDR3: TGTGCCAGCAGTTCGTCTCGGTCAGTGGAGGGCCCGAGCTCCTACGAGCAGTACTTC.